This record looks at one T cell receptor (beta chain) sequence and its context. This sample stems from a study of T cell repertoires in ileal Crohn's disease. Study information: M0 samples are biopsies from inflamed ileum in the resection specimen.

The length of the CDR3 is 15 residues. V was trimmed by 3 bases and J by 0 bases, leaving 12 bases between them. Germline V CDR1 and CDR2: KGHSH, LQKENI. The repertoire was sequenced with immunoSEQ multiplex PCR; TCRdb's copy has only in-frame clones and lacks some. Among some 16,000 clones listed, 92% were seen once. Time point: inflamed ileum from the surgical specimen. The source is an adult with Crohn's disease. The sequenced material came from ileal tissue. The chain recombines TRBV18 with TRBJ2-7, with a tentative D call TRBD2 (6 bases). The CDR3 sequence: CASSPSRDSSYEQYF. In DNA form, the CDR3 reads TGTGCCAGCTCACCCTCCCGGGACTCCTCCTACGAGCAGTACTTC. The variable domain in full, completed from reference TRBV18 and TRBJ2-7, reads NAGVMQNPRHLVRRRGQEARLRCSPMKGHSHVYWYRQLPEEGLKFMVYLQKENIIDESGMPKERFSAEFPKEGPSILRIQQVVRGDSAAYFCASSPSRDSSYEQYFGPGTRLTVT.